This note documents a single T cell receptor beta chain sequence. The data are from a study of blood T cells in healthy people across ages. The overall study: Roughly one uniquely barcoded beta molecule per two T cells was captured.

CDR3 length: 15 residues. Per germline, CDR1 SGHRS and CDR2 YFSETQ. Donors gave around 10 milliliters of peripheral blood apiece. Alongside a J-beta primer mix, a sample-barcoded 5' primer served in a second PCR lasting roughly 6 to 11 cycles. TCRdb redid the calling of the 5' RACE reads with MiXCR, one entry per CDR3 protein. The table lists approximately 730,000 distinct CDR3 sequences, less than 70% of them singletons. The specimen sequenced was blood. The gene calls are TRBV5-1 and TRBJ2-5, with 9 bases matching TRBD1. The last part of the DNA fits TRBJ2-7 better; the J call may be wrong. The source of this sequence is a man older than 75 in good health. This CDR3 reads CASSPLRTGVHEQYF. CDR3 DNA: TGCGCCAGCAGCCCCCTCCGGACAGGGGTCCACGAGCAGTACTTC.